The rows below give T cell receptor beta chains drawn from one sample of a study of blood T cells in healthy people across ages. TCRdb re-derived calls from the 5' RACE reads in MiXCR, one entry per CDR3 protein. The sample lists roughly 1.9 million distinct CDR3 sequences; more than 35% were seen once. The sequenced sample consisted of blood. The receptors derive from a human donor in good health. CDR3s include the opening cysteine and the closing phenylalanine or tryptophan. D genes are given only for firm matches. Expanded clones are given a class, and other clones once, few, many or no size at all.

clone_size | j_call | cdr3_length | v_call | d_call | cdr3_nt | cdr3_aa
NA | TRBJ1-2 | 14 | TRBV2 | TRBD1 | TGTGCCAGCGGCCAGGACAGGACCTTCTATGGCTACACCTTC | CASGQDRTFYGYTF
NA | TRBJ1-2 | 15 | TRBV7-2 | NA | TGTGCCAGCAGCTTACACGCGGGGCAAAACTATGGCTACACCTTC | CASSLHAGQNYGYTF
few | TRBJ1-5 | 14 | TRBV27 | NA | TGTGCCAGCAGTCCCGGGGGGTGGAATCAGCCCCAGCATTTT | CASSPGGWNQPQHF
NA | TRBJ1-2 | 14 | TRBV6-2/TRBV6-3 | NA | TGTGCCAGCAGTAGAGACGGGTTGTCTCTTGGCTACACCTTC | CASSRDGLSLGYTF
few | TRBJ2-1 | 16 | TRBV24-1 | TRBD2 | TGTGCCACCAGTGATCCCGCGGGAGCAGGGTACAATGAGCAGTTCTTC | CATSDPAGAGYNEQFF
many | TRBJ2-5 | 13 | TRBV5-1 | NA | TGCGCCAGCAGGGTGAGTCCCCAGGAGACCCAGTACTTC | CASRVSPQETQYF
NA | TRBJ1-2 | 20 | TRBV4-3 | NA | TGCGCCAGCAGCCAAGATCCTCCGGACGGAGAGTACCCTTCTGGGTATGGCTACACCTTC | CASSQDPPDGEYPSGYGYTF
NA | TRBJ2-3 | 14 | TRBV15 | TRBD1 | TGTGCCACCAGCATTACAGGGGGAACAGTTACGCAGTATTTT | CATSITGGTVTQYF
few | TRBJ1-6 | 16 | TRBV7-6 | NA | TGTGCCAGCAGTCCAACGACAGGCCGCGGTAATTCACCCCTCCACTTT | CASSPTTGRGNSPLHF
NA | TRBJ2-2 | 13 | TRBV29-1 | NA | TGCAGCGTTGAAACAGAGAACACCGGGGAGCGGTTTTTT | CSVETENTGERFF
few | TRBJ1-2 | 15 | TRBV6-5 | NA | TGTGCCAGCAGTTCCAAAACAGGGTTCAACTATGGCTACACCTTC | CASSSKTGFNYGYTF
NA | TRBJ2-3 | 15 | TRBV14 | TRBD1 | TGTGCCAGCAGCCATGGACAGGGGGCTGCAGATACGCAGTATTTT | CASSHGQGAADTQYF
NA | TRBJ2-7 | 16 | TRBV29-1 | TRBD2 | TGCAGCGTCGTAACAAGACTAGCGGGGGCCGCCTACGAGCAGTACTTC | CSVVTRLAGAAYEQYF
NA | TRBJ2-2 | 20 | TRBV6-5 | NA | TGTGCCAGCAGTTACCAGGGAGGCAGGGGTTCGGGCTTCGACACCGGGGAGCTGTTTTTT | CASSYQGGRGSGFDTGELFF
NA | TRBJ2-5 | 20 | TRBV21-1 | NA | TGTGCCAGCAGCAAAGTGGTGTCGAGTAGGGGACAGGGGGAGGGAGAGACCCAGTACTTC | CASSKVVSSRGQGEGETQYF
NA | TRBJ2-1 | 15 | TRBV20-1 | TRBD1 | TGCAGTGCTACCCTTAAGAGGGGGCAGCCCAATGGGCAGTTCTTC | CSATLKRGQPNGQFF
few | TRBJ2-1 | 13 | TRBV24-1 | TRBD1 | TGTGCCACCAGTGAATACACAGGGGCTGAGCAGTTCTTC | CATSEYTGAEQFF
few | TRBJ2-5 | 18 | TRBV4-3 | TRBD2 | TGCGCCAGCAGCCAAGATCGGGGACTAGCGGGGGGCTGGGGGACCCAGTACTTC | CASSQDRGLAGGWGTQYF
NA | TRBJ2-2 | 17 | TRBV27 | TRBD2 | TGTGCCAGCAGTTTAGTAACTAGCGGGGGTGACACCGGGGAGCTGTTTTTT | CASSLVTSGGDTGELFF
NA | TRBJ1-2 | 15 | TRBV20-1 | NA | TGCAGTGCTAGGAGGCCCGACAGGCAGGCCTATGGCTACACCTTC | CSARRPDRQAYGYTF
once | TRBJ2-1 | 17 | TRBV12-5 | NA | TGTGCTAGTGGTTTGGTATACGGGGTCCGCGAGGGGAATGAGCAGTTCTTC | CASGLVYGVREGNEQFF
once | TRBJ1-4 | 15 | TRBV5-1 | NA | TGCGCCAGCAGCCATGCCGGGCAGGGAGGGGAAAAACTGTTTTTT | CASSHAGQGGEKLFF
NA | TRBJ1-5 | 14 | TRBV28 | NA | TGTGCCAGCAGAGCGGTTTTTAGCAATCAGCCCCAGCATTTT | CASRAVFSNQPQHF
few | TRBJ1-6 | 15 | TRBV20-1 | NA | TGCAGTGCTAGAGATATAAGGGGTCAAGGCTCACCCCTCCACTTT | CSARDIRGQGSPLHF
few | TRBJ2-5 | 16 | TRBV20-1 | TRBD2 | TGCAGTGTTAGAGCGAGACGGGGGGAACGAGAAGAGACCCAGTACTTC | CSVRARRGEREETQYF
NA | TRBJ2-5 | 16 | TRBV12-3/TRBV12-4 | TRBD2 | TGTGCCAGCAGTTTTGAGATTGGGACTAGCAGAGAGACCCAGTACTTC | CASSFEIGTSRETQYF
NA | TRBJ2-3 | 16 | TRBV5-1 | TRBD1 | TGCGCCAGCAGCCCCGCGGACAGGGCCATCACAGATACGCAGTATTTT | CASSPADRAITDTQYF
many | TRBJ1-1 | 15 | TRBV5-1 | NA | TGCGCCAGCAGCCCACAAATGACAGGATCATACGAAGCTTTCTTT | CASSPQMTGSYEAFF
NA | TRBJ2-1 | 15 | TRBV24-1 | NA | TGTGCCACCAGTGACCCTAGACTCAAAACCGATGAGCAGTTCTTC | CATSDPRLKTDEQFF
NA | TRBJ2-1 | 16 | TRBV11-1 | TRBD2 | TGTGCCAGCAGCTACGCGGGACTAGCGGGGGTCCCTGAGCAGTTCTTC | CASSYAGLAGVPEQFF
NA | TRBJ2-1 | 15 | TRBV9 | NA | TGTGCCAGCAGCGTAGATTATAAAGTAGTTTATGAGCAGTTCTTC | CASSVDYKVVYEQFF
NA | TRBJ2-7 | 14 | TRBV2 | TRBD1 | TGTGCCAGCAGTGGGGTGACAGGGTCCTACGAGCAGTACTTC | CASSGVTGSYEQYF
NA | TRBJ2-3 | 14 | TRBV7-2 | NA | TGTGCCAGCCGTCCGGGGTTCCACACAGATACGCAGTATTTT | CASRPGFHTDTQYF
NA | TRBJ2-5 | 16 | TRBV9 | NA | TGTGCCAGCAGCCAACCTAGATCGGGAAAGGAGGATGAGCAGTACTTC | CASSQPRSGKEDEQYF
few | TRBJ2-1 | 15 | TRBV7-6 | NA | TGTGCCAGCAGTTATGCGGTGGGGTTGGAAAATGAGCAGTTCTTC | CASSYAVGLENEQFF
NA | TRBJ2-7 | 11 | TRBV6-6 | NA | TGTGCCAACAGTAAAAAGTACGAGCAGTACTTC | CANSKKYEQYF
NA | TRBJ2-7 | 14 | TRBV5-1 | NA | TGCACCAGCAGCGGAATCCCGGGGAACTACGAGCAGTACTTC | CTSSGIPGNYEQYF
NA | TRBJ2-3 | 15 | TRBV6-2/TRBV6-3 | NA | TGTGCCAGCAGTTATTCGACAGACCGACCAGATACGCAGTATTTT | CASSYSTDRPDTQYF
NA | TRBJ2-5 | 16 | TRBV20-1 | NA | TGCAGTGCTAGAGAGTTCAACACTAAAACTCAAGAGACCCAGTACTTC | CSAREFNTKTQETQYF
few | TRBJ1-2 | 14 | TRBV7-9 | NA | TGTGCCAGCAGCTTAGGGGTTGCTAACTATGGCTACACCTTC | CASSLGVANYGYTF
NA | TRBJ1-1 | 15 | TRBV5-1 | TRBD1 | TGCGCCAGCAGCGCACCGGACAGGTTGAACACTGAAGCTTTCTTT | CASSAPDRLNTEAFF
NA | TRBJ1-1 | 15 | TRBV7-2 | TRBD1 | TGTGCCAGCAGCTTCAGCGTAGGACAGGCCACTGAAGCTTTCTTT | CASSFSVGQATEAFF
NA | TRBJ2-3 | 18 | TRBV6-2/TRBV6-3 | TRBD2 | TGTGCCAGCAGTTACAATAGCGGGGCTCCCGATCCCGGAGATACGCAGTATTTT | CASSYNSGAPDPGDTQYF
NA | TRBJ1-1 | 12 | TRBV29-1 | NA | TGCAGCGTTGAACGGGGGCTTCAAGGGGCTTTCTTT | CSVERGLQGAFF
NA | TRBJ2-7 | 14 | TRBV2 | TRBD1 | TGTGCCAGCAGTGTGTTGGACAGGGGAAACGAGCAGTACTTC | CASSVLDRGNEQYF
NA | TRBJ1-4 | 14 | TRBV5-1 | NA | TGCGCCAGCAGCTTGGACTGGGGGCGAGAAAAACTGTTTTTT | CASSLDWGREKLFF
NA | TRBJ2-5 | 13 | TRBV24-1 | NA | TGTGCCACCAGTGATTTGTACCAAGAGACCCAGTACTTC | CATSDLYQETQYF
NA | TRBJ2-3 | 14 | TRBV12-3/TRBV12-4 | NA | TGTGCCAGCGGCTCCTCAGACAGCACAGATACGCAGTATTTT | CASGSSDSTDTQYF
NA | TRBJ2-7 | 11 | TRBV2 | NA | TGTGCCAGCAGTGCACGTTGGGAGCAGTACTTC | CASSARWEQYF
NA | TRBJ2-5 | 15 | TRBV27 | NA | TGTGCCAGCAGTTTATGGGGCGGGGACCAAGAGACCCAGTACTTC | CASSLWGGDQETQYF
NA | TRBJ2-1 | 17 | TRBV5-1 | NA | TGCGCCAGCAGCGACGGGACTACAGGGCTTAAAGTCAATGAGCAGTTCTTC | CASSDGTTGLKVNEQFF
NA | TRBJ2-6 | 13 | TRBV7-2 | NA | TGTGCCAGCAGCTTAATTAGGGCCAACGTCCTGACTTTC | CASSLIRANVLTF
many | TRBJ1-2 | 13 | TRBV20-1 | TRBD1 | TGCAGCCCTGGGGAGGGGGCAACCTATGGCTACACCTTC | CSPGEGATYGYTF
few | TRBJ2-7 | 15 | TRBV4-1 | TRBD1 | TGCGCCAGCAGCCAAGATAGGGGACAGTACTACGAGCAGTACTTC | CASSQDRGQYYEQYF
NA | TRBJ1-2 | 12 | TRBV20-1 | NA | TGCAGTGTAAGAAGGGGGGCTTATGGCTACACCTTC | CSVRRGAYGYTF
NA | TRBJ1-3 | 15 | TRBV20-1 | NA | TGCAGTGCTAGAGATCCAATGAACTCTGGAAACACCATATATTTT | CSARDPMNSGNTIYF
NA | TRBJ2-5 | 13 | TRBV20-1 | NA | TGCAGTGCTAGAGATGGGGCGGGAGAGACCCAGTACTTC | CSARDGAGETQYF
NA | TRBJ2-1 | 17 | TRBV28 | NA | TGTGCCAGCAGTTTACCCCCGGGATTCCCCTCCTACAATGAGCAGTTCTTC | CASSLPPGFPSYNEQFF
NA | TRBJ1-5 | 15 | TRBV7-2 | TRBD1 | TGTGCCAGCAGCTTGACAGGGGGGGGAGATCAGCCCCAGCATTTT | CASSLTGGGDQPQHF